The text below deals with one TCR beta chain. This clonotype was picked up a small number of times. This clone's antigen is unknown. Per-base qualities were not stored, and no clone one base away is much larger. This entry is derived from a study of CD4 and CD8 cells across lung adenocarcinoma regions (dated by TCRdb to 2017 to 2018). About the study as a whole: The study examined intratumor heterogeneity of the T cell receptor repertoire by comparing tumor centers with tumor margins.

Patients with localized lung adenocarcinoma, a subtype of non-small cell lung cancer, were used as donors. The margins of localized lung adenocarcinomas were where the samples came from. For TCR repertoire analysis, CD8+ T cells from tumor tissue were profiled apart from CD4+ T cells. Library creation used PCR. The sequencer listed for this sample is HiSeq X Ten. TCRdb redid the processing of the public reads, applying fastp at Q25 and MiXCR, and retained in-frame beta chains. Each entry merges the rows of one CDR3 protein and shows their most common DNA and genes. This sample holds approximately 11,000 distinct CDR3 sequences; roughly three fifths were observed only once. The ten largest clonotypes hold roughly nine tenths of the sample. CDR1 LGHNA and CDR2 YNFKEQ are derived from the germline V gene. A distance of 13 bases separates the germline ends of V and J, which lose 0 bases and 7 bases respectively. CDR3 length: 15 amino acids, cysteine to phenylalanine. Only the CDR3 DNA is retained, 45 bases long and in frame from the first base.

The sample comprised CD8+ T cells from the margin of a lung tumor. Reading the label with the study, this specimen's cell subset or site is: tumor margin region. This TCR was sampled from a male donor with lung adenocarcinoma. The CD4 and CD8 labels of this study may be unreliable. The chain employs TRBV4-2 and TRBJ2-1; TRBD2 could be the D gene, as 5 bases match. The DNA sequence reads TGTGCCAGCAGCCAAGATGCCGGCAGAGGGAATGAGCAGTTCTTC. This is translated as CASSQDAGRGNEQFF.